The 15 T cell receptor beta chains below were found in one sample sequenced in a study of regulatory T cells in long-lasting Graves disease. The time point here: newly diagnosed GD, antithyroid drugs for less than 3 months. The authors made the TCR library using RNA they extracted from PBMCs. CDR3-region Arm-PCR and iRepertoire HTBI primers produced the TCR beta libraries. TCRdb reprocessed the multiplex PCR reads with MiXCR, giving one entry per CDR3 protein. The sample has around 400,000 distinct CDR3 sequences; over 14% are singletons. The same data also went into a second study, on T cells in Graves' hyperthyroidism and ophthalmopathy.

Sequenced here: peripheral blood mononuclear cells (PBMCs), sampled at new diagnosis, from a patient treated with antithyroid drugs. The receptors come from a middle-aged woman with Graves disease.

This clonotype was recorded many times. The chain combines TRBV3-1 with TRBJ2-5; the D is unclear. Germline V gene data show CDR1 as LGHDT and CDR2 as YNNKEL (reference sequence). The CDR3 has 12 residues. The V end was cut by 1 base, the J end by 4 bases, with 4 bases between. The CDR3 region has the DNA TGTGCCAGCAGCCAAGCCCCAGAGACCCAGTACTTC. Translating it yields CASSQAPETQYF.

This clonotype was detected a few times. This clone may be a read error of a much larger clone one base away. The chain combines TRBV2 with TRBJ2-1; TRBD1 is a possible D gene (6 bases). The DNA end lines up better with TRBJ2-5; the J call may be wrong. Germline V gene data show CDR1 as SNHLY and CDR2 as FYNNEI. This CDR3 region has 16 residues. The CDR3 region has the DNA TGTGCCAGCAGTGAAGTGGGGGCGGAAGGTTGGAAGGCCCAGTACTTC. It translates to CASSEVGAEGWKAQYF.

This clonotype was picked up many times. As DNA, the CDR3 is TGTGCCAGCAAAGTCCAGGAGACCCAGTACTTC. Translating gives CASKVQETQYF. The V gene is TRBV6-1, the J gene TRBJ2-5; no definite D call. Germline assignment: CDR1 MNHNS and CDR2 SASEGT. This CDR3 has 11 residues. V was clipped by 7 bases and J by 5 bases, with 8 bases between them.

This clonotype was observed at least ten times. Its ends do not fully match the called genes, so a read error is possible. The gene calls are TRBV7-7 and TRBJ2-5; TRBD1 matches 7 bases. Germline values: CDR1 SSHAT, CDR2 FNYEAQ (reference sequence). The CDR3 contains 15 residues. CDR3 sequence reads: CASSYTWDSQETQYF. CDR3 sequence (DNA): TGTGCTAGCAGCTATACCTGGGACAGTCAAGAGACCCAGTACTTC. Drawing the rest from reference TRBV7-7 and TRBJ2-5, the complete variable domain is GAGVSQSPRYKVTKRGQDVTLRCDPISSHATLYWYQQALGQGPEFLTYFNYEAQPDKSGLPSDRFSAERPEGSISTLTIQRTEQRDSAMYRCASSYTWDSQETQYFGPGTRLLVL.

Many counts were recorded for this clonotype. The chain is built from TRBV29-1 and TRBJ1-1; D gene uncertain. V was clipped by 2 bases and J by 0 bases, with 7 bases between them. This CDR3 is 13 amino acids long. Germline CDR1 is SQVTM and CDR2 is ANQGSEA. CDR3 DNA: TGCAGCGTTGAAAGGCCTGTGAACACTGAAGCTTTCTTT. Translating it yields CSVERPVNTEAFF. Full variable domain (missing parts from reference TRBV29-1 and TRBJ1-1): SAVISQKPSRDICQRGTSLTIQCQVDSQVTMMFWYRQQPGQSLTLIATANQGSEATYESGFVIDKFPISRPNLTFSTLTVSNMSPEDSSIYLCSVERPVNTEAFFGQGTRLTVV.

This clonotype was picked up a small number of times. The chain has TRBV27 and TRBJ2-7, with D perhaps matching TRBD1 (6 bases). The germline V gene has CDR1 MNHEY and CDR2 SMNVEV (reference sequence). The CDR3 totals 13 residues. The V and J ends lost 4 bases and 6 bases respectively, with 13 bases between them. CDR3 DNA: TGTGCCAGCAGTTCCGGACAGTTGGTCGAGCAGTACTTC. Translated, it gives CASSSGQLVEQYF.

This clonotype was counted between two and nine times. The chain recombines TRBV15 with TRBJ1-5; D is undetermined. Germline loops: CDR1 LNHNV, CDR2 YYDKDF (reference sequence). V shed 5 bases and J shed 5 bases, with 10 bases lying between them. The CDR3 is 13 amino acids. CDR3 DNA sequence: TGTGCCACCAGCCAGGTAACTCATCAGCCCCAGCATTTT. Protein product: CATSQVTHQPQHF.

This clonotype was recorded at least ten times. This chain joins TRBV7-2 and TRBJ1-1, with D tentatively TRBD1 (5 bases). V was pared by 5 bases and J by 10 bases, with 17 bases between. Per germline, CDR1 SGHTA and CDR2 FQGNSA. This CDR3 contains 13 residues. CDR3 DNA sequence: TGTGCCAGCAGCCCCTCGGACAATCTAGGAGCTTTCTTT. Translated, it gives CASSPSDNLGAFF.

J is TRBJ1-1 and V is TRBV30, with TRBD1 identical over 8 bases. The CDR3 sequence is 13 residues long. Germline trimming cut 3 bases from V and 1 base from J; bases unmatched to any gene: 1. From germline, CDR1 is GTSNPN and CDR2 SVGIG (reference sequence). For the CDR3, the DNA is TGTGCCTGGAGAGACAGGGGGAACACTGAAGCTTTCTTT. Protein: CAWRDRGNTEAFF.

This clonotype was recorded many times. The V and J genes are TRBV6-2 or TRBV6-3 and TRBJ2-7; TRBD1 might be the D (6 bases). The CDR3 has 13 residues. V was clipped by 6 bases and J by 4 bases, with 13 bases between them. Germline V gives CDR1 MNHEY, CDR2 SVGEGT. This CDR3 is CASSYRDTYEQYF. The CDR3, as DNA: TGTGCCAGCAGCTACCGGGACACTTACGAGCAGTACTTC.

Ten or more counts support this clonotype. J is TRBJ2-7 and V is TRBV7-2; D is perhaps TRBD2 (6 bases). Trimming took 2 bases from V and 1 from J, leaving 9 bases between them. Germline V gene sequence: CDR1 SGHTA, CDR2 FQGNSA. This CDR3 spans 14 amino acids. In DNA, the CDR3 is TGTGCCAGCAGCTTAATAGCGGTATCCTACGAGCAGTACTTC. Translating gives CASSLIAVSYEQYF.

The V gene is TRBV4-3, the J gene TRBJ2-1; D is possibly TRBD2 (6 bases). Trimming cost V 0 bases and J 5 bases, with 14 bases left between them. This CDR3 contains 16 residues. Germline assignment: CDR1 LGHNA and CDR2 YSLEER. The chain's CDR3 is CASSQDGTGGDNEQFF. Written as DNA, the CDR3 is TGCGCCAGCAGCCAAGATGGGACTGGTGGGGACAATGAGCAGTTCTTC.

The rearrangement uses TRBV25-1 and TRBJ2-1; D unclear. Germline CDR1 and CDR2: MGHDK and SYGVNS. The V and J ends lost 3 bases and 0 bases respectively, with 15 bases between them. The CDR3 consists of 17 residues. The CDR3 protein is CASSDTRGVSSYNEQFF. The CDR3 DNA sequence: TGTGCCAGCAGTGATACGAGAGGTGTGAGCTCCTACAATGAGCAGTTCTTC.

There are a few counts of this clonotype. This chain uses TRBV20-1 with TRBJ2-7; either TRBD1 or TRBD2 may fit D (6 bases each). The germline V gene has CDR1 DFQATT and CDR2 SNEGSKA (reference sequence). The CDR3 extends over 15 amino acids. Trimming cost V 3 bases and J 3 bases, with 18 bases left between them. Here the CDR3 DNA reads TGCAGTGCTAGCTTCAAACGGGGGCTTATCTACGAGCAGTACTTC. The encoded protein is CSASFKRGLIYEQYF.

This clonotype was detected many times. A much more abundant neighbour one base away suggests this may be a read error. The V call is TRBV12-3 or TRBV12-4, the J call TRBJ1-2; 8 nucleotides match TRBD1. CDR3 length: 14 amino acids. The V segment lost 8 bases and the J segment 1 base; nucleotides outside the gene matches: 6. The CDR3 DNA is TGTGCCAGCGGACAGGGAAGAAATAACTATGGCTACACCTTC. This codes for CASGQGRNNYGYTF.